This T cell receptor (beta chain) was obtained from a study of blood T cell repertoires in COVID-19. Across the study: PBMCs, B-cell-depleted T cells, or T cells provided the cDNA or gDNA that made up the material.

This clone came up a few times. Trimming shortened V by 1 base and J by 2 bases, and 10 bases separated the two germline ends. Germline CDR1 reads SEHNR; CDR2 reads FQNEAQ (reference sequence). This CDR3 contains 15 residues. Profiled with immunoSEQ multiplex PCR; TCRdb holds only in-frame clones, not every one. The sample records 130,000 to 150,000 clones, about four fifths being singletons. Source material: peripheral blood. The sequence derives from a human donor with acute or convalescent COVID-19. The donor label of this sample is uncertain. The chain couples TRBV7-9 to TRBJ2-3; the D gene is possibly TRBD1 (5 bases). CDR3 sequence (DNA): TGTGCCAGCAGCTTAGGGGGCCCCTTCACAGATACGCAGTATTTT. Protein sequence: CASSLGGPFTDTQYF.